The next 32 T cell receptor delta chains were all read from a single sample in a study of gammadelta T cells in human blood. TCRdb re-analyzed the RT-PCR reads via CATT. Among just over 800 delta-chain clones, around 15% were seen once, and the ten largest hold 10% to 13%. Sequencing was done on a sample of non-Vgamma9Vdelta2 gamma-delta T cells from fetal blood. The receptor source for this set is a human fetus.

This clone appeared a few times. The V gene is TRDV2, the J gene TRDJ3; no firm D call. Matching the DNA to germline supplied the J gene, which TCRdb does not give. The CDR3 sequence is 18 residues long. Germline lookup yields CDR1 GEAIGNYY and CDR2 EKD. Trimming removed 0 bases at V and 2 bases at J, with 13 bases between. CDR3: CACDTVVGHPWDTRQMFF. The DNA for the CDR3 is TGTGCCTGTGACACCGTGGTGGGCCACCCCTGGGACACCCGACAGATGTTTTTC.

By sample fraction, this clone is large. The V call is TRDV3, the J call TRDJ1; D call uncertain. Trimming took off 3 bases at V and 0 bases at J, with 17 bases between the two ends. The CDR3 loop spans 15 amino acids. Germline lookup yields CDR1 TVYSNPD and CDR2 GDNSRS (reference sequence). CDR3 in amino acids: CAFIPTTQYTDKLIF. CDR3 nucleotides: TGTGCCTTCATCCCCACCACCCAGTACACCGATAAACTCATCTTT. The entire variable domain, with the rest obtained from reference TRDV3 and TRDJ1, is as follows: CDKVTQSSPDQTVASGSEVVLLCTYDTVYSNPDLFWYRIRPDYSFQFVFYGDNSRSEGADFTQGRFSVKHILTQKAFHLVISPVRTEDSATYYCAFIPTTQYTDKLIFGKGTRVTVEP.

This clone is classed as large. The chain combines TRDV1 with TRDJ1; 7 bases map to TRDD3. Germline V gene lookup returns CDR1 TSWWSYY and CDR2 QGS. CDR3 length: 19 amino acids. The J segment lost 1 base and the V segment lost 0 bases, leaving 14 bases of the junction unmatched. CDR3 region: CALGELGHWGPPSTDKLIF. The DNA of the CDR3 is TGTGCTCTTGGGGAACTGGGGCACTGGGGACCCCCTTCCACCGATAAACTCATCTTT.

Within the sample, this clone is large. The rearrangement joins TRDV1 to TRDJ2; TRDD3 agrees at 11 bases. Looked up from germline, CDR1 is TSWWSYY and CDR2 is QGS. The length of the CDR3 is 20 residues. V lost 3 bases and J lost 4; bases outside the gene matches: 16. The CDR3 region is CALGDPSPSLGDIRTAQLFF. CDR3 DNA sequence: TGTGCTCTTGGGGATCCTTCTCCCTCACTGGGGGATATCAGGACAGCACAACTCTTCTTT.

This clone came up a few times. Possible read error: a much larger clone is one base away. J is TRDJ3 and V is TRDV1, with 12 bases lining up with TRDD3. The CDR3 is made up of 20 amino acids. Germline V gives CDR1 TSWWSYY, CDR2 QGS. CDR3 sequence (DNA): TGTGCTCTTGGGGAACTTCATACTGGGGGATACTACCGGGACATCCGACAGATGTTTTTC. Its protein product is CALGELHTGGYYRDIRQMFF.

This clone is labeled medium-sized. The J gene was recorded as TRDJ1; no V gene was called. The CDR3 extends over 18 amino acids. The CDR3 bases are TGTGCTCTGACCATTCCGAGCCCCGGTCCCAGCCCCACCGATAAACTCATCTTT. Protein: CALTIPSPGPSPTDKLIF.

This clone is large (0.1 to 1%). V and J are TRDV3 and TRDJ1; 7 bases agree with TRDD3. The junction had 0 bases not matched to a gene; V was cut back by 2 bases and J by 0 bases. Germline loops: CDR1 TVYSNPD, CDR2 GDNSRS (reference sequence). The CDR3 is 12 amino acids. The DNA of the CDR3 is TGTGCCTTTGGGGGATACACCGATAAACTCATCTTT. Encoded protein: CAFGGYTDKLIF. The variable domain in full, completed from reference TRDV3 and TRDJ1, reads CDKVTQSSPDQTVASGSEVVLLCTYDTVYSNPDLFWYRIRPDYSFQFVFYGDNSRSEGADFTQGRFSVKHILTQKAFHLVISPVRTEDSATYYCAFGGYTDKLIFGKGTRVTVEP.

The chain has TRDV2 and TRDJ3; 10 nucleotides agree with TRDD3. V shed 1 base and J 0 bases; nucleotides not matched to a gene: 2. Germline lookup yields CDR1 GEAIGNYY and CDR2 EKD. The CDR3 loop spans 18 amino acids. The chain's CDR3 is CACDTGGYSSWDTRQMFF. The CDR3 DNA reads TGTGCCTGTGACACTGGGGGATACAGCTCCTGGGACACCCGACAGATGTTTTTC.

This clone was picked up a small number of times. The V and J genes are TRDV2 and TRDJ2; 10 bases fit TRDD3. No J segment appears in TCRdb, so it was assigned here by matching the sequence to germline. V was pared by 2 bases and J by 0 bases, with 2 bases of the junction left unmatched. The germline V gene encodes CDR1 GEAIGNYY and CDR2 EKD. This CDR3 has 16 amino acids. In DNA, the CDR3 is TGTGCCTGTGACAGGGGGGGATACGCTTTGACAGCACAACTCTTCTTT. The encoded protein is CACDRGGYALTAQLFF.

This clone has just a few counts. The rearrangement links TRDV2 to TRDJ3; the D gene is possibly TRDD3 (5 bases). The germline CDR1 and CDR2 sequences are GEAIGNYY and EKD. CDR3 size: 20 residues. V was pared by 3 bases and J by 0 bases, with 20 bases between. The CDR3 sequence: CACDAVGKTASSWDTRQMFF. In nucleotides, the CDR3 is TGTGCCTGTGACGCCGTGGGGAAAACCGCCAGCTCCTGGGACACCCGACAGATGTTTTTC.

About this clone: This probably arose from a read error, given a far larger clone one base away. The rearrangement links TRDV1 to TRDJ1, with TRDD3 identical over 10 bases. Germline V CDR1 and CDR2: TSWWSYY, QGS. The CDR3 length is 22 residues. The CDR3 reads CALGETGFPPTYTGGSTHKLIF. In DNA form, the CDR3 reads TGTGCTCTTGGGGAAACTGGATTCCCCCCAACTTATACTGGGGGATCCACCCATAAACTCATCTTT.

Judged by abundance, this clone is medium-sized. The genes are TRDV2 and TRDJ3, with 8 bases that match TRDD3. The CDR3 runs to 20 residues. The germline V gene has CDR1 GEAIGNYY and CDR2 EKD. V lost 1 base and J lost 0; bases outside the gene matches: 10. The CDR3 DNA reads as TGTGCCTGTGACACAAAGAAGGGATACGACAGCTCCTGGGACACCCGACAGATGTTTTTC. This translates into CACDTKKGYDSSWDTRQMFF.

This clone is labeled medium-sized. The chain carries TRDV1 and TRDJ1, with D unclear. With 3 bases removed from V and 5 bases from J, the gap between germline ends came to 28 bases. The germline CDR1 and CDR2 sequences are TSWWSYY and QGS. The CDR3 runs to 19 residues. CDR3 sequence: CALGDTRSTEGGTWDKLIF. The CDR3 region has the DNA TGTGCTCTTGGGGACACTAGATCCACGGAGGGAGGGACGTGGGATAAACTCATCTTT.

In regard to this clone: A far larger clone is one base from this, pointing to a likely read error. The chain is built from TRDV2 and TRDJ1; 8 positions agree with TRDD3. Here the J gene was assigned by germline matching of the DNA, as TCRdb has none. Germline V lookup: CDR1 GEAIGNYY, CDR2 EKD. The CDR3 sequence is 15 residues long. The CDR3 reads CACDTLGDYTNKLIF. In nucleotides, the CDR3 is TGTGCCTGTGACACGCTGGGGGACTACACCAATAAACTCATCTTT.

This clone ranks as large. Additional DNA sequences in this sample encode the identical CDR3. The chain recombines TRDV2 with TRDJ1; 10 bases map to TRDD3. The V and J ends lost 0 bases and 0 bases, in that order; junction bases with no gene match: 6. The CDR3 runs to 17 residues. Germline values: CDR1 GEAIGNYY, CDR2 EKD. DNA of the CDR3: TGTGCCTGTGACACCGTACTGGGGGATGGGGACACCGATAAACTCATCTTT. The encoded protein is CACDTVLGDGDTDKLIF.

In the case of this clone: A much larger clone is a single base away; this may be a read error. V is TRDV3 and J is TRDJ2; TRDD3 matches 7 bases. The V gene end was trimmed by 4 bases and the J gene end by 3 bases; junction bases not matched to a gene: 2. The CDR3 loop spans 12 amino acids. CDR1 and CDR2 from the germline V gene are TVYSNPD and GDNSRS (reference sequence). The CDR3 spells CAWGIVTAQLFF. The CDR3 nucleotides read TGTGCCTGGGGGATTGTGACAGCACAACTCTTCTTT.

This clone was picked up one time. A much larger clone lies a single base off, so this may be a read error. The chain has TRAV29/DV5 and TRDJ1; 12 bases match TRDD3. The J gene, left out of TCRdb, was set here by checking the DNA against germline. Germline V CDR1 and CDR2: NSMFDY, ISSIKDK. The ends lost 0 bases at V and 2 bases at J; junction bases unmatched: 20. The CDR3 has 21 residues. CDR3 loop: CAASVSFTGGYWLRRTDKLIF. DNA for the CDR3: TGTGCAGCAAGCGTGTCCTTTACTGGGGGATACTGGCTAAGGAGGACCGATAAACTCATCTTT.

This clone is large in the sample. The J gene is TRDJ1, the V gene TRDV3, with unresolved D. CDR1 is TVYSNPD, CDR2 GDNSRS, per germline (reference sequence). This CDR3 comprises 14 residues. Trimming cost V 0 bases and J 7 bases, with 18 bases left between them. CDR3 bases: TGTGCCTTTAGAGCCTTACGCCCCAACTTTAAACTCATCTTT. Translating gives CAFRALRPNFKLIF.

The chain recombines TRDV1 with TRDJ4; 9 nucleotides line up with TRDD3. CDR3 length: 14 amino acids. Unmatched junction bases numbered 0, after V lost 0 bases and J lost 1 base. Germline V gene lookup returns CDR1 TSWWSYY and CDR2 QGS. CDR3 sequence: CALGELGIRRPLIF. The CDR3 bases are TGTGCTCTTGGGGAACTGGGGATACGCAGACCCCTGATCTTT.

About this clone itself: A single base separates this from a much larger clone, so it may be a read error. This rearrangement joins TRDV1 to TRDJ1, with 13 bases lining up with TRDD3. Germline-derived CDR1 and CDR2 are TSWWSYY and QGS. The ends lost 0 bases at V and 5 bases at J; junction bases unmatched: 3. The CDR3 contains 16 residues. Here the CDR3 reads CALGELLGDTLDKLIF. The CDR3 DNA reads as TGTGCTCTTGGGGAACTACTGGGGGATACGTTGGATAAACTCATCTTT.

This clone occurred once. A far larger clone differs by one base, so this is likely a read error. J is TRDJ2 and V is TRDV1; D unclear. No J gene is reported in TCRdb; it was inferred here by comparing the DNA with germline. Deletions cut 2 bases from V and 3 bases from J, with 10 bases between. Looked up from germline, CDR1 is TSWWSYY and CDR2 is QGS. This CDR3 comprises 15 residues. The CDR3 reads CALGEKGQVTAQLFF. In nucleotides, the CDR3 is TGTGCTCTTGGGGAAAAGGGTCAGGTGACAGCACAACTCTTCTTT.

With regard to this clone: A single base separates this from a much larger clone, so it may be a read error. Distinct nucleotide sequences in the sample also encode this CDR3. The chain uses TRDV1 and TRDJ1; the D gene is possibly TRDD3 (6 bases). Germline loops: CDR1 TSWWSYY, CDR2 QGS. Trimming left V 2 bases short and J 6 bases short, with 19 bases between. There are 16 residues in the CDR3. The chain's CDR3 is CALGEGAVLGTNKLIF. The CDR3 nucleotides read TGTGCTCTTGGGGAAGGGGCCGTGCTGGGGACCAATAAACTCATCTTT.

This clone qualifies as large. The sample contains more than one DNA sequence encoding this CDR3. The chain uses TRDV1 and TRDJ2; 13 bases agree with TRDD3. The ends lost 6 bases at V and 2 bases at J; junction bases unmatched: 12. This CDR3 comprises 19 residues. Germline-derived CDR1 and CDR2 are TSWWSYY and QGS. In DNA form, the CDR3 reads TGTGCTCTTGGTACCTTTACTGGGGGATACGGCGGCTTGACAGCACAACTCTTCTTT. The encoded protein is CALGTFTGGYGGLTAQLFF.

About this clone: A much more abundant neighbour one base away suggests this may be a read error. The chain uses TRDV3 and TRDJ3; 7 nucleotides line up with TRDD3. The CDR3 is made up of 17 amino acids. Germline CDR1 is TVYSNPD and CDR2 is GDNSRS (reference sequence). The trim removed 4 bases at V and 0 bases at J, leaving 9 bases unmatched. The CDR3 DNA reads TGTGCCTGTGGCTGGGGGCCCCTCTCCTGGGACACCCGACAGATGTTTTTC. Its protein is CACGWGPLSWDTRQMFF. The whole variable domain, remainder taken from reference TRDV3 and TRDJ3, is CDKVTQSSPDQTVASGSEVVLLCTYDTVYSNPDLFWYRIRPDYSFQFVFYGDNSRSEGADFTQGRFSVKHILTQKAFHLVISPVRTEDSATYYCACGWGPLSWDTRQMFFGTGIKLFVEP.

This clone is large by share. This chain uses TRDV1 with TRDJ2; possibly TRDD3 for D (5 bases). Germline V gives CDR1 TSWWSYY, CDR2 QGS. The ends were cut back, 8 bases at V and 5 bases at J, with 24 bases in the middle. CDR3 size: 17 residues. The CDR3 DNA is TGTGCTCTTATTCTAACGGGGGTTACTTTTGAAACAGCACAACTCTTCTTT. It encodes CALILTGVTFETAQLFF.

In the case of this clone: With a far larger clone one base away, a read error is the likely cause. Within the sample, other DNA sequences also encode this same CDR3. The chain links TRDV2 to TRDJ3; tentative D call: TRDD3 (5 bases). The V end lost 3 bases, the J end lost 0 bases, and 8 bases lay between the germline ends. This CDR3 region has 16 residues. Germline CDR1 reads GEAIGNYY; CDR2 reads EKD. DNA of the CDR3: TGTGCCTGTGACTGGGGCAGCTCCTGGGACACCCGACAGATGTTTTTC. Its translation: CACDWGSSWDTRQMFF.

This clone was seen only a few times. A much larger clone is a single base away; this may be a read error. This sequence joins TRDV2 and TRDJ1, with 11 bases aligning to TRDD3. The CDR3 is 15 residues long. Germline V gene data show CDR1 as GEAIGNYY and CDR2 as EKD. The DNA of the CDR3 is TGTGCCTGTGACTGGGGGATACGATACACCGAAAAACTCATCTTT. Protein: CACDWGIRYTEKLIF.

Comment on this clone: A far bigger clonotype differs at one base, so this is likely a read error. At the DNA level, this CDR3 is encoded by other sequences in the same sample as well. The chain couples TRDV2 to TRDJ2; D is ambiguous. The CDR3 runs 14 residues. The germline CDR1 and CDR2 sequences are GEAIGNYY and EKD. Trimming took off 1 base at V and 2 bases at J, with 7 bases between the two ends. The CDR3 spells CACDTGYLTAQLFF. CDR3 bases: TGTGCCTGTGACACGGGGTACTTGACAGCACAACTCTTCTTT.

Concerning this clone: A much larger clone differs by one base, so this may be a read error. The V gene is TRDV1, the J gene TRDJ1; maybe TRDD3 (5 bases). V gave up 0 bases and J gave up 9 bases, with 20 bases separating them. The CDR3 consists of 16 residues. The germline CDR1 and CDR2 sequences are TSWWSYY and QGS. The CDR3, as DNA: TGTGCTCTTGGGGAACTTCCGGGGGCCCCGGGGGGTGAACTCATCTTT. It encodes CALGELPGAPGGELIF.

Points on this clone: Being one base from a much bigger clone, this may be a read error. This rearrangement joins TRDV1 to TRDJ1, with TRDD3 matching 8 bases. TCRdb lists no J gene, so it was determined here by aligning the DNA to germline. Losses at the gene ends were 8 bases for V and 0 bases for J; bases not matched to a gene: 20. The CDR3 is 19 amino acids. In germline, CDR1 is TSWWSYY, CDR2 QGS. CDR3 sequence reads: CALRRGRGPGGPDTDKLIF. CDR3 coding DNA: TGTGCTCTTAGGAGGGGGAGGGGTCCTGGGGGACCCGACACCGATAAACTCATCTTT.

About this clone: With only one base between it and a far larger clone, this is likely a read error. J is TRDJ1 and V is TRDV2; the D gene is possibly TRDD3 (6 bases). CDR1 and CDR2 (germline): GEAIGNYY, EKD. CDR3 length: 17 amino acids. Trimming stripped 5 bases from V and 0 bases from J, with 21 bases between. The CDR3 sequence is CACGIFLRGFHTDKLIF. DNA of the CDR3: TGTGCCTGTGGGATTTTCCTCCGGGGATTCCACACCGATAAACTCATCTTT.

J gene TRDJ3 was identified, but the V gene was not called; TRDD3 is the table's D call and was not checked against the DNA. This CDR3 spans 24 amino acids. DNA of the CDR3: TGCAGTGGTATCAACGCAGAGTACATGGGGACTGTCATAATGTGCTCCTGGGACACCCGACAGATGTTTTTC. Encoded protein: CSGINAEYMGTVIMCSWDTRQMFF.